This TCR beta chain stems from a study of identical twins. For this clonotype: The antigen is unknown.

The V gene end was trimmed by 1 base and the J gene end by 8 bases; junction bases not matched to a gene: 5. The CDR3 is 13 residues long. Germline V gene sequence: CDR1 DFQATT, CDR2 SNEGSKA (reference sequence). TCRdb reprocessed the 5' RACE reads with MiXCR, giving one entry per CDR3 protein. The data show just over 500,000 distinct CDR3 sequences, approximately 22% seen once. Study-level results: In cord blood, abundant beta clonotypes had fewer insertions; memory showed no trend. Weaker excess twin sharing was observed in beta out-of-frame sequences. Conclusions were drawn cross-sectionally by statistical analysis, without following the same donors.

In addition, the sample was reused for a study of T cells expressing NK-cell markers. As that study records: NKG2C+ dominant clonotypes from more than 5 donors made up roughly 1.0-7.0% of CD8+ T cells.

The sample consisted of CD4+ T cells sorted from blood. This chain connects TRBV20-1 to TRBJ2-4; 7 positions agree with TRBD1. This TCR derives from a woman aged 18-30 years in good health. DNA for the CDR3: TGCAGTGCTAGAGTCCCAGGGGGACACATTCAGTACTTC. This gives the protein CSARVPGGHIQYF.